A selection of T cell receptor beta chains follows, all from one sample in a study of regulatory T cells in long-lasting Graves disease. TCRdb passed the multiplex PCR reads through MiXCR, listing each CDR3 protein once. Of about 470,000 distinct CDR3 sequences in the sample, about 15% are singletons; the top ten hold roughly 17%. The same sample was also used in a study of T cells in Graves' hyperthyroidism and ophthalmopathy.

This sample comprised peripheral blood mononuclear cells (PBMCs), obtained at new diagnosis, from a patient treated with antithyroid drugs. All receptors derive from a woman aged 25 to 39 with Graves disease. The CDR3 runs from the conserved cysteine through the conserved F or W. The order of the fields is D gene, J gene, V gene, clone size, CDR3 DNA, CDR3 protein. The D gene is left open where the match is weak. Expanded clones are given a class, and other clones once, few, many or no size at all.

d_gene: NA
j_gene: TRBJ2-1
v_gene: TRBV28
abundance: many
CDR3nt: TGTGCCAGCAGTTTTTCAGGGGCAGCTATCTACAATGAGCAGTTCTTC
CDR3aa: CASSFSGAAIYNEQFF

d_gene: NA
j_gene: TRBJ2-5
v_gene: TRBV30
abundance: many
CDR3nt: TGTGCCTGGAGTGACCCGACTGGCCGGCGACAAGAGACCCAGTACTTC
CDR3aa: CAWSDPTGRRQETQYF

d_gene: TRBD1
j_gene: TRBJ2-7
v_gene: TRBV6-1
abundance: many
CDR3nt: TGTGCCAGCAGTGACCGGACAGGGCCCACCTACGAGCAGTACTTC
CDR3aa: CASSDRTGPTYEQYF

d_gene: TRBD2
j_gene: TRBJ2-1
v_gene: TRBV6-1
abundance: few
CDR3nt: TGTGCCAGCAGAACAAGCGGGAGATACAATGAGCAGTTCTTC
CDR3aa: CASRTSGRYNEQFF

d_gene: NA
j_gene: TRBJ2-3
v_gene: TRBV3-1
abundance: many
CDR3nt: TGTGCCAGCAGCCACAAGGGGCGCACAGATACGCAGTATTTT
CDR3aa: CASSHKGRTDTQYF

d_gene: TRBD2
j_gene: TRBJ2-1
v_gene: TRBV7-9
abundance: once
CDR3nt: TGTGCCTGTTCGGGACTAGAGTATAATGAGCAGTTCTTC
CDR3aa: CACSGLEYNEQFF

d_gene: TRBD2
j_gene: TRBJ2-2
v_gene: TRBV7-2
abundance: many
CDR3nt: TGTGCCAGCAGCTTACGACGTCTAGCGGGAGGGGGCACCGGGGAGCTGTTTTTT
CDR3aa: CASSLRRLAGGGTGELFF

d_gene: TRBD1
j_gene: TRBJ1-5
v_gene: TRBV2
abundance: many
CDR3nt: TGTGCCAGCAGTGATACCGGAGGACAGGGGTATCAGCCCCAGCATTTT
CDR3aa: CASSDTGGQGYQPQHF

d_gene: TRBD1
j_gene: TRBJ1-1
v_gene: TRBV6-1
abundance: many
CDR3nt: TGTGCCAGCACCAACACCCCGCCGGGACAGGGAGGGAACACTGAAGCTTTCTTT
CDR3aa: CASTNTPPGQGGNTEAFF

d_gene: TRBD2
j_gene: TRBJ2-3
v_gene: TRBV12-3/TRBV12-4
abundance: NA
CDR3nt: TGTGCCAGCAGGGCCTGGGGACTAGCGGGCCATAGAACCACAGATACGCAGTATTTT
CDR3aa: CASRAWGLAGHRTTDTQYF

d_gene: TRBD1
j_gene: TRBJ2-6
v_gene: TRBV24-1
abundance: few
CDR3nt: TGTGCCACCAGTGGTTCCACAGGGGCTGGGGCCAACGTCCTGACTTTC
CDR3aa: CATSGSTGAGANVLTF

d_gene: NA
j_gene: TRBJ2-7
v_gene: TRBV6-1
abundance: few
CDR3nt: TGTGCCAGCACCCCCCGGGGTCAAGGGTTCTGGAGCTCCTACGAGCAGTACTTC
CDR3aa: CASTPRGQGFWSSYEQYF

d_gene: TRBD2
j_gene: TRBJ2-7
v_gene: TRBV7-9
abundance: NA
CDR3nt: TGTGCCAGCAGCTTGACCGCGGGAGGGCCGCGGGACGAGCAGTACTTC
CDR3aa: CASSLTAGGPRDEQYF

d_gene: TRBD2
j_gene: TRBJ2-1
v_gene: TRBV6-5
abundance: NA
CDR3nt: TGTGCCAGCAGTTACGGACTAGCTTACAATGAGCAGTTCTTC
CDR3aa: CASSYGLAYNEQFF

d_gene: NA
j_gene: TRBJ2-2
v_gene: TRBV13
abundance: NA
CDR3nt: TGTGCCAGCAGCCAACGCGGGACCATGTACACCGGGGAGCTGTTTTTT
CDR3aa: CASSQRGTMYTGELFF

d_gene: NA
j_gene: TRBJ1-5
v_gene: TRBV2
abundance: many
CDR3nt: TGTGCCAGCAGCACCGACGGATTCAATCAGCCCCAGCATTTT
CDR3aa: CASSTDGFNQPQHF

d_gene: NA
j_gene: TRBJ2-7
v_gene: TRBV20-1
abundance: many
CDR3nt: TGCAGTGCTAGAGATAATTCTGGACCCACGGAGTACGAGCAGTACTTC
CDR3aa: CSARDNSGPTEYEQYF

d_gene: TRBD2
j_gene: TRBJ2-5
v_gene: TRBV4-1
abundance: NA
CDR3nt: TGCGCCAGCAGCCAAGAATCGGGGGGCCAAGAGACCCAGTACTTC
CDR3aa: CASSQESGGQETQYF

d_gene: NA
j_gene: TRBJ2-1
v_gene: TRBV15
abundance: NA
CDR3nt: TGTGCCACCAGCAGAGATCTAACACGGAATGAGCAGTTCTTC
CDR3aa: CATSRDLTRNEQFF

d_gene: TRBD1
j_gene: TRBJ1-6
v_gene: TRBV13
abundance: NA
CDR3nt: TGTGCCAGCCGGGAGACAGGGCATAATTCACCCCTCCACTTT
CDR3aa: CASRETGHNSPLHF

d_gene: NA
j_gene: TRBJ2-7
v_gene: TRBV11-2
abundance: many
CDR3nt: TGTGCCAGCAGCTTCGGGACCTCCATCGAGCAGTACTTC
CDR3aa: CASSFGTSIEQYF

d_gene: NA
j_gene: TRBJ1-3
v_gene: TRBV6-1
abundance: many
CDR3nt: TGTGCCAGCAGTGAAACGCTGTTCTCTGGAAACACCATATATTTT
CDR3aa: CASSETLFSGNTIYF

d_gene: NA
j_gene: TRBJ2-1
v_gene: TRBV7-9
abundance: many
CDR3nt: TGTGCCAGCAGCTTACCCCGGTCCGGCGGTAATGAGCAGTTCTTC
CDR3aa: CASSLPRSGGNEQFF

d_gene: TRBD2
j_gene: TRBJ2-3
v_gene: TRBV27
abundance: many
CDR3nt: TGTGCCAGCGGATTAAGACTAGCGGGAGAGGCACATACGCAGTATTTT
CDR3aa: CASGLRLAGEAHTQYF

d_gene: NA
j_gene: TRBJ1-1
v_gene: TRBV2
abundance: many
CDR3nt: TGTGCCAGCAGATCCGGTCCGAACACTGAAGCTTTCTTT
CDR3aa: CASRSGPNTEAFF

d_gene: TRBD2
j_gene: TRBJ2-3
v_gene: TRBV10-3
abundance: many
CDR3nt: TGTGCCATCAGGGGTTTAGCGGGAGTTCTGGATACGCAGTATTTT
CDR3aa: CAIRGLAGVLDTQYF

d_gene: NA
j_gene: TRBJ2-5
v_gene: TRBV19
abundance: NA
CDR3nt: TGTGCCAGTAGTGCCTGGTCAGGGAACCAAGAGACCCAGTACTTC
CDR3aa: CASSAWSGNQETQYF

d_gene: NA
j_gene: TRBJ2-7
v_gene: TRBV7-9
abundance: many
CDR3nt: TGTGCCAGCAGCTGGACCTTGAGCTCCTACGAGCAGTACTTC
CDR3aa: CASSWTLSSYEQYF

d_gene: NA
j_gene: TRBJ2-7
v_gene: TRBV27
abundance: NA
CDR3nt: TGTGCCAGCGGTACCTTCTACGAGCAGTACTTC
CDR3aa: CASGTFYEQYF

d_gene: TRBD1
j_gene: TRBJ1-2
v_gene: TRBV11-1
abundance: many
CDR3nt: TGTGCCAGCGGCCGGGACAGTGCCTTCTATGGCTACACCTTC
CDR3aa: CASGRDSAFYGYTF

d_gene: NA
j_gene: TRBJ2-5
v_gene: TRBV27
abundance: many
CDR3nt: TGTGCCAGCAGTCCTCTCTGGGGCCAGGAGACCCAGTACTTC
CDR3aa: CASSPLWGQETQYF

d_gene: TRBD1
j_gene: TRBJ2-1
v_gene: TRBV7-9
abundance: NA
CDR3nt: TGTGCCAGCAGCTTTCCAAAAGGCTTACAGGGGGAAACGAACAATGAGCAGTTCTTC
CDR3aa: CASSFPKGLQGETNNEQFF

d_gene: NA
j_gene: TRBJ1-1
v_gene: TRBV7-2
abundance: many
CDR3nt: TGTGCCAGCAGCTTAGATACGGGGAGGACTGAAGCTTTCTTT
CDR3aa: CASSLDTGRTEAFF

d_gene: NA
j_gene: TRBJ2-7
v_gene: TRBV11-2
abundance: once
CDR3nt: TGTGCCTGCAGCCCCACGGCGGGGTTGCAGTACTTC
CDR3aa: CACSPTAGLQYF

d_gene: NA
j_gene: TRBJ2-1
v_gene: TRBV15
abundance: many
CDR3nt: TGTGCCACCAGCAGAGTGGCTAGCTCCTACAATGAGCAGTTCTTC
CDR3aa: CATSRVASSYNEQFF

d_gene: TRBD1
j_gene: TRBJ1-3
v_gene: TRBV7-6
abundance: many
CDR3nt: TGTGCCAGCAGCCGGGGACAGATCTCTGGAAACACCATATATTTT
CDR3aa: CASSRGQISGNTIYF

d_gene: TRBD2
j_gene: TRBJ2-1
v_gene: TRBV10-2
abundance: NA
CDR3nt: TGCGCCAGCAGCAACCTAGCGGGAAATGAGCAGTTCTTC
CDR3aa: CASSNLAGNEQFF

d_gene: TRBD2
j_gene: TRBJ2-3
v_gene: TRBV20-1
abundance: NA
CDR3nt: TGCAGTGCTGGACTAGCGGGGATTAGCACAGATACGCAGTATTTT
CDR3aa: CSAGLAGISTDTQYF

d_gene: NA
j_gene: TRBJ2-7
v_gene: TRBV28
abundance: many
CDR3nt: TGTGCCATACTATCGCAGGGAACCTACGAGCAGTACTTC
CDR3aa: CAILSQGTYEQYF

d_gene: NA
j_gene: TRBJ2-1
v_gene: TRBV20-1
abundance: NA
CDR3nt: TGCAGTGCTAGAGATACCGAGGGCAATGAGCAGTTCTTC
CDR3aa: CSARDTEGNEQFF

d_gene: NA
j_gene: TRBJ2-7
v_gene: TRBV13
abundance: few
CDR3nt: TGTGCCAGCAGCTTAGCCGTTCCCTTGGGTCTAGCATTTAACGAGCAGTACTTC
CDR3aa: CASSLAVPLGLAFNEQYF

d_gene: NA
j_gene: TRBJ2-7
v_gene: TRBV15
abundance: many
CDR3nt: TGTGCCACCAGCAGAGAAAGGACCTACGAGCAGTACTTC
CDR3aa: CATSRERTYEQYF

d_gene: NA
j_gene: TRBJ1-2
v_gene: TRBV12-3/TRBV12-4
abundance: NA
CDR3nt: TGTGCCAGCAGTCCCCCCGGGGGACCCGGTTCCGGCTACACCTTC
CDR3aa: CASSPPGGPGSGYTF

d_gene: TRBD1
j_gene: TRBJ2-1
v_gene: TRBV11-2
abundance: many
CDR3nt: TGTGCCAGCAGCTTACCCCATCTTACGGGACAGGTCTACAATGAGCAGTTCTTC
CDR3aa: CASSLPHLTGQVYNEQFF

d_gene: NA
j_gene: TRBJ2-7
v_gene: TRBV20-1
abundance: NA
CDR3nt: TGCAGTGCTAGTAACCCATTGGCCGGCGGGTTTGGGTCCTACGAGCAGTACTTC
CDR3aa: CSASNPLAGGFGSYEQYF

d_gene: NA
j_gene: TRBJ2-5
v_gene: TRBV25-1
abundance: NA
CDR3nt: TGTGCCAGCAGTGAATGGACAGAAGAGACCCAGTACTTC
CDR3aa: CASSEWTEETQYF

d_gene: NA
j_gene: TRBJ2-7
v_gene: TRBV19
abundance: few
CDR3nt: TGTGCCAGTAGTATTATGGGTGACGAGCAGTACTTC
CDR3aa: CASSIMGDEQYF

d_gene: NA
j_gene: TRBJ2-1
v_gene: TRBV27
abundance: NA
CDR3nt: TGTGCCAGCAGTGGGGAGGCTACTCCTTACAATGAGCAGTTCTTC
CDR3aa: CASSGEATPYNEQFF

d_gene: TRBD1
j_gene: TRBJ2-2
v_gene: TRBV7-9
abundance: NA
CDR3nt: TGTGCCAGCAGCACTCCTTACCGCCGGGACAGGGGGATCTCGAACACCGGGGAGCTGTTTTTT
CDR3aa: CASSTPYRRDRGISNTGELFF

d_gene: NA
j_gene: TRBJ2-1
v_gene: TRBV30
abundance: many
CDR3nt: TGTGCCTGGAGTACAGGAATCTACAATGAGCAGTTCTTC
CDR3aa: CAWSTGIYNEQFF

d_gene: NA
j_gene: TRBJ2-5
v_gene: TRBV7-9
abundance: many
CDR3nt: TGTGCCAGCGCCAAGGGGGACGATGAGACCCAGTACTTC
CDR3aa: CASAKGDDETQYF

d_gene: TRBD2
j_gene: TRBJ2-3
v_gene: TRBV7-3
abundance: many
CDR3nt: TGTGCCAGCAGCCTCACTAGCGGAGGTAGCACAGATACGCAGTATTTT
CDR3aa: CASSLTSGGSTDTQYF

d_gene: TRBD1
j_gene: TRBJ1-4
v_gene: TRBV29-1
abundance: many
CDR3nt: TGCAGCGTTGACTGGGACAGTGGGGAAAAACTGTTTTTT
CDR3aa: CSVDWDSGEKLFF

d_gene: TRBD2
j_gene: TRBJ2-7
v_gene: TRBV7-9
abundance: many
CDR3nt: TGTGCCAGCAGCTTAGATTTTCCGGCCCTAGCGGGAGCCGAGCAGTACTTC
CDR3aa: CASSLDFPALAGAEQYF

d_gene: NA
j_gene: TRBJ1-5
v_gene: TRBV19
abundance: NA
CDR3nt: TGTGCCAGTAGTATTGTGCGGGGCAATCAGCCCCAGCATTTT
CDR3aa: CASSIVRGNQPQHF